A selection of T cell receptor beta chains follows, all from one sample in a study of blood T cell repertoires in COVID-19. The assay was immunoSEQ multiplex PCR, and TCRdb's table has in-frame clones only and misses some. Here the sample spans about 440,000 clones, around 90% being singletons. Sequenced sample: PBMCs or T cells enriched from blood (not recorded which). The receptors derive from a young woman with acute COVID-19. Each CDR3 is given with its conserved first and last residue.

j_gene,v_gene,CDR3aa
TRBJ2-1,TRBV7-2,CASSPGLAEVNEQFF
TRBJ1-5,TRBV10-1,CASSEKQLQGMCGQPQHF
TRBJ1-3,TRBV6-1,CASSVRTGRDGNTIYF
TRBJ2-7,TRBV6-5,CASSSFYEQYF
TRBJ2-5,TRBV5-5,CASSLDRVHETQYF
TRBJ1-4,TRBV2,CASRELTATNEKLFF
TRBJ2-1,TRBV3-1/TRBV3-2,CASSLINEQFF
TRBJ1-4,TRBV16,CASSQSGTYFEKLFF
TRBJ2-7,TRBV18,CASSPERGPYEQYF
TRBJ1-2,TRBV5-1,CASSLAEAGSYGYTF
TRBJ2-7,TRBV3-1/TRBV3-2,CASSQDQTGTEQYF
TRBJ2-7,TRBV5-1,CASRDSNSYEQYF
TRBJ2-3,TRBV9,CASSVAKGQGSTDTQYF
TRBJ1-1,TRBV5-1,CASSSNSGAFF
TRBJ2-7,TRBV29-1,CSVETGTYEQYF
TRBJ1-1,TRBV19,CASRRDSLMNTEAFF
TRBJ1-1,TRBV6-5,CASNRVEADTEAFF
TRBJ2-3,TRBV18,CASSLGTGDPTDTQYF
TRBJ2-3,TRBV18,CASSPLGETSTDTQYF
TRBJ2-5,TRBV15,CATSRPGETQYF